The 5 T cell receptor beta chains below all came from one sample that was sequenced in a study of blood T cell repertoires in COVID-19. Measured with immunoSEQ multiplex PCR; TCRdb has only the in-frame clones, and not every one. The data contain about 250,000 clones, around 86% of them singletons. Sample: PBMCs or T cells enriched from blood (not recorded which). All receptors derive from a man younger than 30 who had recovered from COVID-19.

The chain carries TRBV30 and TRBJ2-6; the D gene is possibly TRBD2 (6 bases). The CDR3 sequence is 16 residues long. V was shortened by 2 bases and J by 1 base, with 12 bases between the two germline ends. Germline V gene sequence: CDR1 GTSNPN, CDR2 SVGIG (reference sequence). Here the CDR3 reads CAWSLARGSGANVLTF. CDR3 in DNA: TGTGCCTGGAGTCTGGCCCGGGGGTCTGGGGCCAACGTCCTGACTTTC.

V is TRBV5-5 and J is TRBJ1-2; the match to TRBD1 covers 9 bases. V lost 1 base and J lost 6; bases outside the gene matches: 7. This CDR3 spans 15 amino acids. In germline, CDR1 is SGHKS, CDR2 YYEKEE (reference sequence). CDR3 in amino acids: CASSLLAQGADGYTF. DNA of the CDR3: TGTGCCAGCAGCTTGCTCGCACAGGGGGCCGATGGCTACACCTTC.

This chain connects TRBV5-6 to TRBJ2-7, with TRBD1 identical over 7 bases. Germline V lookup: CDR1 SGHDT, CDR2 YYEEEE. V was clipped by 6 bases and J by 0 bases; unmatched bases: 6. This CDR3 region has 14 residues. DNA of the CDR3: TGTGCCAGCATGGGGGACAGATTCTCCTACGAGCAGTACTTC. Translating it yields CASMGDRFSYEQYF.

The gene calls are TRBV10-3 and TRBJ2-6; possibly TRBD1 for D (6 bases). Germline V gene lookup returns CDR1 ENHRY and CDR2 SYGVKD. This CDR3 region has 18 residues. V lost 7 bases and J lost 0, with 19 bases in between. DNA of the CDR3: TGTGCCATCAAGGAGTTTGAGACAGGTTACTCTGGGGCCAACGTCCTGACTTTC. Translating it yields CAIKEFETGYSGANVLTF.

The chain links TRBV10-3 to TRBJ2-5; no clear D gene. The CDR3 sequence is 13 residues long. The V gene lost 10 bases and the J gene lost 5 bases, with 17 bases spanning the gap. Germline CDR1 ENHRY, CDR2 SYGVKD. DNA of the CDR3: TGTGCCAGCTCTAAGGAGCACGGGGAGACCCAGTACTTC. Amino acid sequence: CASSKEHGETQYF.